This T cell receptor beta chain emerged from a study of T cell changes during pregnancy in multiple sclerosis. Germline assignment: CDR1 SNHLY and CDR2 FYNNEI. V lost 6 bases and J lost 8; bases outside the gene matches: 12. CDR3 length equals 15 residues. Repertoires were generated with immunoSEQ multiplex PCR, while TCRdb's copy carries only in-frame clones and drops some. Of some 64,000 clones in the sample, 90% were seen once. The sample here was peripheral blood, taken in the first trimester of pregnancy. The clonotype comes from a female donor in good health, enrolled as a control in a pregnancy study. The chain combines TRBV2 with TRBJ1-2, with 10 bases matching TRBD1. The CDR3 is CASSSTDRGIGGYTF. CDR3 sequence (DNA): TGTGCCAGCAGCTCAACGGACAGGGGGATTGGGGGCTACACCTTC. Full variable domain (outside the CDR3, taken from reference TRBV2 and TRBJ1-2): EPEVTQTPSHQVTQMGQEVILRCVPISNHLYFYWYRQILGQKVEFLVSFYNNEISEKSEIFDDQFSVERPDGSNFTLKIRSTKLEDSAMYFCASSSTDRGIGGYTFGSGTRLTVV.